This TCR beta chain was recorded in a study of T cell clonotyping in hematopoietic cell transplantation. Study-level results: Broader posttransplant TCR repertoire diversity was predicted by graft donor and pretransplant recipient Inverse Simpson Index values. After transplant, recipient diversity fell while pathologically expanded clonotypes grew through day 180.

Worth noting for this clone: Its antigen is undetermined.

The germline CDR1 and CDR2 sequences are PRHDT and FYEKMQ (reference sequence). CDR3 size: 18 residues. V gave up 5 bases and J gave up 3 bases, with 25 bases separating them. Produced via immunoSEQ multiplex PCR; TCRdb's table is partial and in-frame only. The sample carries roughly 13,000 clones, just over 95% recorded once. The input for sequencing was peripheral blood mononuclear cells, taken 30 days after allogeneic stem cell transplant. The sequence was obtained from a female patient between 50 and 60 years old who had an allogeneic stem cell transplant from an unrelated donor, so T cells may come from the graft donor. Some clones in this sample may be carry-over from other donors' samples. V usage is TRBV13 and J usage is TRBJ1-1, with D possibly being TRBD1 (5 bases). For the CDR3, the DNA is TGTGCCAGCAGCCCACTCATCTCCCGGGGTGGGGCATACACTGAAGCTTTCTTT. Translating it yields CASSPLISRGGAYTEAFF.